The present T cell receptor beta chain was sequenced within a study of blood T cell repertoires in COVID-19. The repertoire was sequenced with immunoSEQ multiplex PCR; TCRdb's copy has only in-frame clones and lacks some. The sample has 60,000 to 95,000 clones, 91% seen once. V lost 3 bases and J 0 bases, leaving 12 bases between the germline ends. The germline V gene has CDR1 KGHSH and CDR2 LQKENI. The CDR3 contains 15 residues. The source of this sequence is a human donor in a cohort sampled during active COVID-19. The specimen was peripheral blood. The chain combines TRBV18 with TRBJ2-7; D perhaps matches TRBD2 (6 bases). Here the CDR3 DNA reads TGTGCCAGCTCACCTCTCAGGGACTTCTCCTACGAGCAGTACTTC. It is translated as CASSPLRDFSYEQYF.